These T cell receptor beta chains were read from a single sample in a study of blood T cell repertoires in COVID-19. This table comes from immunoSEQ multiplex PCR, and its TCRdb copy is limited to in-frame clones, with some not included. Of about 280,000 clones in the sample, roughly 85% were seen once. Sample: peripheral blood. Every receptor here comes from a woman aged 50 to 60 who had recovered from COVID-19. The CDR3 runs from the conserved cysteine through the conserved F or W. A D gene is named only where the DNA matches it firmly. Clone size appears in some rows only: once, few, many, or a class for an expanded clone.

TRBJ2-1 | TRBV2 | TRBD2 | - | CASSEERGEQFF | TGTGCCAGCAGTGAAGAGCGGGGAGAGCAGTTCTTC
TRBJ1-1 | TRBV11-3 | TRBD1 | once | CASSAGQGLGTEAFF | TGTGCCAGCAGCGCAGGACAGGGGTTGGGCACTGAAGCTTTCTTT
TRBJ2-7 | TRBV3-1/TRBV3-2 | - | - | CASSQEPGYEQYF | TGTGCCAGCAGCCAAGAGCCAGGCTACGAGCAGTACTTC
TRBJ1-2 | TRBV12-5 | TRBD1 | once | CASGNWDSGPWGYTF | TGTGCTAGTGGCAATTGGGACAGCGGTCCGTGGGGCTACACCTTC
TRBJ1-2 | TRBV6-5 | TRBD1 | once | CASYDRESYGYTF | TGTGCCAGCTACGACAGGGAAAGTTATGGCTACACCTTC
TRBJ2-2 | TRBV28 | TRBD1 | - | CASSRIRTGVTGELFF | TGTGCCAGCAGTCGTATCCGGACAGGGGTCACCGGGGAGCTGTTTTTT
TRBJ2-5 | TRBV18 | TRBD1 | - | CASSPPDREETQYF | TGTGCCAGCTCACCACCGGACAGGGAAGAGACCCAGTACTTC
TRBJ2-5 | TRBV5-1 | TRBD2 | - | CASSSARLAQETQYF | TGCGCCAGCAGCTCTGCCCGACTAGCCCAAGAGACCCAGTACTTC
TRBJ1-1 | TRBV19 | - | few | CASSDRLNTEAFF | TGTGCCAGTAGCGACAGATTGAACACTGAAGCTTTCTTT
TRBJ1-4 | TRBV5-4 | - | - | CASSPTGLNEKLFF | TGTGCCAGCAGCCCTACAGGCCTTAATGAAAAACTGTTTTTT
TRBJ2-1 | TRBV7-2 | TRBD2 | - | CASSAGTSGRSLSRGGFF | TGTGCCAGCAGCGCCGGGACTAGCGGGAGGAGCCTGAGCAGGGGAGGGTTCTTC
TRBJ2-5 | TRBV5-1 | TRBD2 | - | CASSLASAGVWETQYF | TGCGCCAGCAGCTTGGCCTCCGCGGGGGTCTGGGAGACCCAGTACTTC
TRBJ1-3 | TRBV30 | - | - | CALTGGGNTIYF | TGTGCCTTGACGGGGGGGGGAAACACCATATATTTT
TRBJ2-1 | TRBV5-6 | - | - | CASTLGSSYNEQFF | TGTGCCAGCACCCTAGGTAGCTCCTACAATGAGCAGTTCTTC
TRBJ1-3 | TRBV18 | - | - | CASSPLSSTTSGNTIYF | TGTGCCAGCTCACCATTATCCTCAACAACTAGTGGAAACACCATATATTTT
TRBJ2-7 | TRBV9 | - | - | CASSGRTGYEQYF | TGTGCCAGCAGCGGAAGGACTGGCTACGAGCAGTACTTC
TRBJ1-4 | TRBV2 | - | - | CASGQQNEKLFF | TGTGCCAGCGGGCAGCAGAATGAAAAACTGTTTTTT
TRBJ2-5 | TRBV5-1 | TRBD2 | - | CASSLTRLAGFQETQYF | TGCGCCAGCAGCTTGACCAGACTAGCGGGGTTCCAAGAGACCCAGTACTTC